The 25 T cell receptor beta chains presented below share a single source sample, sequenced in a study of blood T cell repertoires in COVID-19. The method was immunoSEQ multiplex PCR; TCRdb's version includes in-frame clones alone and lacks a portion of them. Of around 120,000 clones listed, about 83% are singletons. Sequencing was carried out using peripheral blood. These receptors all stem from a middle-aged man with active or convalescent COVID-19.

The J gene is TRBJ2-2, the V gene TRBV6-5; TRBD2 matches 8 bases. V lost 7 bases, J lost 5 bases, and 3 bases stayed unmatched. The CDR3 spans 13 residues. Germline CDR1 MNHEY, CDR2 SVGAGI. CDR3 amino acids: CASKTGGTGELFF. CDR3 nucleotide sequence: TGTGCCAGCAAGACGGGGGGGACCGGGGAGCTGTTTTTT.

This chain uses TRBV9 with TRBJ1-2; D not resolved. Germline V gives CDR1 SGDLS, CDR2 YYNGEE. Trimming left V 4 bases short and J 8 bases short, with 18 bases between. This CDR3 spans 14 amino acids. CDR3 sequence (DNA): TGTGCCAGCAGCCCAGATGCGGGTTTGGGCGGCTACACCTTC. It is translated as CASSPDAGLGGYTF.

This chain links TRBV19 with TRBJ1-3, with 9 bases identical to TRBD1. Germline values: CDR1 LNHDA, CDR2 SQIVND (reference sequence). The CDR3 is 16 amino acids. Germline trimming cut 4 bases from V and 9 bases from J; bases unmatched to any gene: 13. This CDR3 reads CASSSRTGDVGGTIYF. CDR3 nucleotides: TGTGCCAGTAGTAGCCGGACAGGGGACGTTGGAGGCACCATATATTTT.

The CDR3 spells CASSSSGTGGDEQYF. The CDR3 nucleotides read TGTGCCAGCAGCTCTTCCGGGACAGGGGGCGACGAGCAGTACTTC. The chain links TRBV7-9 to TRBJ2-7, with 12 bases aligning to TRBD1. Germline assignment: CDR1 SEHNR and CDR2 FQNEAQ (reference sequence). The CDR3 is 15 residues long. V dropped 4 bases and J dropped 5; count of bases not matched to a gene: 6.

This rearrangement joins TRBV4-2 to TRBJ2-7; 10 bases align to TRBD2. V gave up 4 bases and J gave up 0 bases; unmatched junction bases: 3. Germline assignment: CDR1 LGHNA and CDR2 YNFKEQ. The CDR3 extends over 15 amino acids. The CDR3 region is CASSLSGGVSYEQYF. CDR3 DNA: TGTGCCAGCAGCCTCAGCGGGGGGGTCTCCTACGAGCAGTACTTC.

The chain uses TRBV6-5 and TRBJ2-3, with D possibly being TRBD1 (5 bases). The CDR3 has 14 amino acids. Trimming took 6 bases from V and 4 from J, leaving 14 bases between them. Looked up from germline, CDR1 is MNHEY and CDR2 is SVGAGI. The CDR3 bases are TGTGCCAGCAGACAAGGGGTCATCGCAGATACGCAGTATTTT. It encodes CASRQGVIADTQYF.

The chain combines TRBV19 with TRBJ1-1; a possible D gene is TRBD1 (6 bases). CDR1 LNHDA and CDR2 SQIVND come from the germline V gene (reference sequence). V lost 6 bases, J lost 1 base, and 12 bases lay in between. This CDR3 contains 14 residues. The CDR3 nucleotides read TGTGCCAGTAGCAGGGGACATTCGAACACTGAAGCTTTCTTT. Translating gives CASSRGHSNTEAFF.

This clone was seen a single time. The chain links TRBV19 to TRBJ1-1; no firm D call. The CDR3 covers 13 residues. The germline V and J ends were trimmed by 7 bases and 0 bases, with 9 bases remaining between them. Per germline, CDR1 LNHDA and CDR2 SQIVND (reference sequence). As DNA, the CDR3 is TGTGCCAGTACAGGCAGGATGAACACTGAAGCTTTCTTT. Amino acids: CASTGRMNTEAFF.

The chain couples TRBV7-2 to TRBJ2-7; no clear D gene. The CDR3 has 12 residues. Trimming removed 4 bases at V and 3 bases at J, with 7 bases between. The germline V gene has CDR1 SGHTA and CDR2 FQGNSA. CDR3 region: CASSSYFYEQYF. DNA of the CDR3: TGTGCCAGCAGCTCCTACTTCTACGAGCAGTACTTC.

This rearrangement joins TRBV7-2 to TRBJ2-7; D perhaps matches TRBD1 (5 bases). Germline assignment: CDR1 SGHTA and CDR2 FQGNSA. The germline V and J ends were trimmed by 4 bases and 2 bases, with 15 bases remaining between them. This CDR3 has 15 amino acids. In nucleotides, the CDR3 is TGTGCCAGCAGCTACAAGACAGATTTCACCTACGAGCAGTACTTC. Amino acid sequence: CASSYKTDFTYEQYF.

This clone came up a few times. The CDR3 here is CASMEIAKNIQYF. The CDR3 DNA follows: TGTGCCAGTATGGAGATCGCCAAAAACATTCAGTACTTC. The rearrangement uses TRBV19 and TRBJ2-4; D remains unclear. The germline V gene has CDR1 LNHDA and CDR2 SQIVND (reference sequence). The CDR3 consists of 13 residues. The V gene lost 7 bases and the J gene lost 1 base, with 8 bases spanning the gap.

The chain uses TRBV5-4 and TRBJ1-4; 9 nucleotides agree with TRBD1. CDR1 and CDR2 (germline): SGHNT, YYREEE (reference sequence). Losses at the gene ends were 3 bases for V and 0 bases for J; bases not matched to a gene: 6. This CDR3 has 17 residues. The CDR3 DNA follows: TGTGCCAGCAGCTCGTTGACAGGGGGAGCAACTAATGAAAAACTGTTTTTT. This codes for CASSSLTGGATNEKLFF.

The CDR3 coding sequence is TGCGCCAGCACCGCAGGGTCGGTGGGTGAAAAACTGTTTTTT. The encoded protein is CASTAGSVGEKLFF. This sequence joins TRBV5-1 and TRBJ1-4; perhaps TRBD1 as D (5 bases). Looked up from germline, CDR1 is SGHRS and CDR2 is YFSETQ. This CDR3 contains 14 residues. The V end was cut by 6 bases, the J end by 7 bases, with 16 bases between.

The chain employs TRBV21-1 and TRBJ1-1; no check of the table's D call, TRBD1, against the DNA was made. TRBV21-1 is a documented pseudogene. This CDR3 has 16 amino acids. The CDR3 reads CASSWRQGSVNTEAFF. The CDR3 coding sequence is TGTGCCAGCAGCTGGCGACAGGGAAGCGTAAACACTGAAGCTTTCTTT.

The rearrangement joins TRBV9 to TRBJ2-2, with TRBD1 matching 8 bases. V was pared by 6 bases and J by 6 bases, with 10 bases of the junction left unmatched. The CDR3 spans 15 residues. Germline V gene lookup returns CDR1 SGDLS and CDR2 YYNGEE. The CDR3 sequence: CASTQSGQGSGELFF. CDR3 DNA sequence: TGTGCCAGCACCCAATCAGGACAGGGATCCGGGGAGCTGTTTTTT.

The rearrangement links TRBV7-7 to TRBJ2-1; D is uncertain. CDR1 SSHAT and CDR2 FNYEAQ come from the germline V gene (reference sequence). CDR3 length: 15 residues. V dropped 5 bases and J dropped 0 bases, with 11 bases sitting between them. CDR3 in DNA: TGTGCCAGCAGCCAACATATCAACTCCTACAATGAGCAGTTCTTC. It specifies CASSQHINSYNEQFF.

This clone was picked up many times. V and J are TRBV6-4 and TRBJ2-2; D perhaps matches TRBD1 (5 bases). Trimming took off 4 bases at V and 5 bases at J, with 11 bases between the two ends. Germline-derived CDR1 and CDR2 are MRHNA and SNTAGT. This CDR3 spans 14 amino acids. CDR3 loop: CASSANPGTGELFF. The CDR3 bases are TGTGCCAGCAGTGCCAATCCAGGGACCGGGGAGCTGTTTTTT.

The chain combines TRBV12-5 with TRBJ2-3; the match to TRBD1 covers 11 bases. V shed 5 bases, J shed 1 base, and the junction held 2 bases outside the gene matches. The CDR3 length is 15 residues. CDR1 is LGHNT, CDR2 FRNRAP, per germline. The CDR3 coding sequence is TGTGCTAGTGGTAAGGGACAGGGGGGCACAGATACGCAGTATTTT. This gives the protein CASGKGQGGTDTQYF. Full variable domain (remainder filled in from reference TRBV12-5 and TRBJ2-3): DARVTQTPRHKVTEMGQEVTMRCQPILGHNTVFWYRQTMMQGLELLAYFRNRAPLDDSGMPKDRFSAEMPDATLATLKIQPSEPRDSAVYFCASGKGQGGTDTQYFGPGTRLTVL.

This sequence joins TRBV6-1 and TRBJ1-5; D is undetermined. In germline, CDR1 is MNHNS, CDR2 SASEGT. V was clipped by 1 base and J by 3 bases, with 13 bases between them. This CDR3 region has 16 residues. Written as DNA, the CDR3 is TGTGCCAGCAGTGAAGGGGCTCTCGGATTCAATCAGCCCCAGCATTTT. Its protein is CASSEGALGFNQPQHF.

The chain is built from TRBV29-1 and TRBJ1-3; 7 bases match TRBD1. This CDR3 comprises 13 residues. Losses at the gene ends were 6 bases for V and 1 base for J; bases not matched to a gene: 3. Germline-derived CDR1 and CDR2 are SQVTM and ANQGSEA. CDR3 amino acids: CSVQQGSGNTIYF. The DNA of the CDR3 is TGCAGCGTACAACAGGGGTCTGGAAACACCATATATTTT.

V usage is TRBV4-1 and J usage is TRBJ2-4; D uncertain. The CDR3 sequence is 16 residues long. V was trimmed by 0 bases and J by 1 base, leaving 10 bases between them. Germline values: CDR1 MGHRA, CDR2 YSYEKL. The CDR3 here is CASSQDPQRAKNIQYF. Written as DNA, the CDR3 is TGCGCCAGCAGCCAAGATCCCCAGAGGGCCAAAAACATTCAGTACTTC.

The rearrangement joins TRBV2 to TRBJ2-2; D is undetermined. Germline V gives CDR1 SNHLY, CDR2 FYNNEI. V was shortened by 4 bases and J by 4 bases, with 7 bases between the two germline ends. The CDR3 consists of 13 residues. The CDR3 bases are TGTGCCAGCAGTGGTCAAGCCACCGGGGAGCTGTTTTTT. Residues: CASSGQATGELFF.

The rearrangement joins TRBV29-1 to TRBJ2-2, with 8 bases lining up with TRBD1. CDR1 SQVTM and CDR2 ANQGSEA come from the germline V gene. This CDR3 spans 15 amino acids. The V gene end was trimmed by 6 bases and the J gene end by 3 bases; junction bases not matched to a gene: 9. CDR3 DNA: TGCAGCGTAGATTCGACAGGGGTTGACACCGGGGAGCTGTTTTTT. The encoded protein is CSVDSTGVDTGELFF.

In DNA, the CDR3 is TGTGCCAGCAGCTCTCGACAGGGACCTTATGAAAAACTGTTTTTT. It specifies CASSSRQGPYEKLFF. V gene TRBV21-1 combines with J gene TRBJ1-4; TRBD1 is taken as the D call from the table, unchecked against the DNA. TRBV21-1 is described as a pseudogene. This CDR3 spans 15 amino acids.

With regard to this clone: An end of the junction does not agree with germline; a read error may underlie this. V and J are TRBV6-5 and TRBJ1-1; 7 bases line up with TRBD1. Germline V gene data show CDR1 as MNHEY and CDR2 as SVGAGI. This CDR3 is 11 amino acids long. CDR3 bases: TGTGCCAGCAGTTCGGACAGGATAGTGCTCTTT. Its translation: CASSSDRIVLF.